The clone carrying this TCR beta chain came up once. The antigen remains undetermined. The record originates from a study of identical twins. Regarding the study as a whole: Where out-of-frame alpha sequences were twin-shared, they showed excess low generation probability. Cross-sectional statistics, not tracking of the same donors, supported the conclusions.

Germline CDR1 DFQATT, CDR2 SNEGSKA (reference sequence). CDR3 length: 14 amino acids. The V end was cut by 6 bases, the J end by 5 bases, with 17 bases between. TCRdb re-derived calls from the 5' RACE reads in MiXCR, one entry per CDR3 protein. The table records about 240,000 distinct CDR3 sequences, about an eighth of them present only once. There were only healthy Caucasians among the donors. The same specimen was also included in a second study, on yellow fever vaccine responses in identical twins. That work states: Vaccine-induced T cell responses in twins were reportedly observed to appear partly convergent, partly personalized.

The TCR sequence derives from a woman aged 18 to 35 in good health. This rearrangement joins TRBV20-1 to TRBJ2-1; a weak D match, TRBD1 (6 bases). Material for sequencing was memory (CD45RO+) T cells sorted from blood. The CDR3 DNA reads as TGCAGTGCCCAGAGAGCGCAGGGGAACAATGAGCAGTTCTTC. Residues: CSAQRAQGNNEQFF.